The rows below give T cell receptor beta chains drawn from one sample of a study of identical twins. TCRdb itself ran the 5' RACE reads through MiXCR, one entry per CDR3 protein. The repertoire includes more than 650,000 distinct CDR3 sequences, 6% to 6.5% of them detected once, and around 1.7% sits in the top ten. The sequenced material came from naive T cells sorted from blood. These receptors were taken from a man aged 18 to 30 in good health. The CDR3 runs from the conserved cysteine through the conserved F or W. The D gene is left open where the match is weak. Not every row has a clone size; where given, it reads once, few, many or a size class.

size	D	V	J	CDR3	DNA
few	TRBD2	TRBV20-1	TRBJ2-5	CSARLDREGRETQYF	TGCAGTGCCCGCCTTGATCGGGAGGGGAGAGAGACCCAGTACTTC
few	.	TRBV7-9	TRBJ1-1	CASSLRQTLNTEAFF	TGTGCCAGCAGCCTTAGACAGACCCTGAACACTGAAGCTTTCTTT
.	TRBD1	TRBV27	TRBJ2-7	CASSLTPITGDGGEQYF	TGTGCCAGCAGTTTAACGCCGATCACAGGGGACGGAGGCGAGCAGTACTTC
many	.	TRBV10-3	TRBJ1-1	CAISGGGPEAFF	TGTGCCATCAGTGGCGGAGGTCCTGAAGCTTTCTTT
many	TRBD2	TRBV7-2	TRBJ2-1	CASSQVGLAGKEQFF	TGTGCCAGCAGCCAAGTTGGGCTAGCGGGGAAAGAGCAGTTCTTC
few	.	TRBV11-2	TRBJ2-3	CASSLSWVALGSRGTQYF	TGTGCCAGCAGCTTAAGTTGGGTGGCTTTGGGGTCCAGGGGTACGCAGTATTTT
many	.	TRBV27	TRBJ2-7	CASSLALGGVDSYEQYF	TGTGCCAGCAGTTTAGCGTTAGGAGGGGTTGACTCCTACGAGCAGTACTTC
many	.	TRBV29-1	TRBJ2-5	CSVDLQGPGETQYF	TGCAGCGTTGACCTACAGGGTCCGGGAGAGACCCAGTACTTC
many	TRBD1	TRBV5-1	TRBJ2-2	CASSWDRGDTGELFF	TGCGCCAGCAGCTGGGACAGGGGGGACACCGGGGAGCTGTTTTTT
few	.	TRBV5-1	TRBJ2-7	CASSLDERRASSYEQYF	TGCGCCAGCAGCTTGGATGAGAGACGGGCGAGCTCCTACGAGCAGTACTTC
once	.	TRBV12-3/TRBV12-4	TRBJ2-3	CASSLRESIDTQYF	TGTGCCAGCAGTTTAAGAGAGAGCATAGATACGCAGTATTTT
.	.	TRBV7-8	TRBJ2-3	CASSYKTISTQYF	TGTGCCAGCAGCTACAAGACTATATCCACGCAGTATTTT
.	TRBD1	TRBV12-3/TRBV12-4	TRBJ2-3	CASSFSRTGVERDTQYF	TGTGCCAGCAGTTTTTCCCGGACAGGGGTGGAGAGGGATACGCAGTATTTT
many	.	TRBV29-1	TRBJ1-5	CSVAPAVGQPQHF	TGCAGCGTAGCCCCGGCAGTCGGACAGCCCCAGCATTTT
many	.	TRBV7-7	TRBJ2-2	CASSPVEGNTGELFF	TGTGCCAGCAGCCCGGTCGAGGGGAACACCGGGGAGCTGTTTTTT
.	TRBD2	TRBV6-5	TRBJ2-1	CASSYPPEASGSVYEQFF	TGTGCCAGCAGTTACCCTCCAGAGGCTAGCGGGAGTGTCTATGAGCAGTTCTTC
many	TRBD1	TRBV7-2	TRBJ1-3	CASSLDRAGNTIYF	TGCGCCAGCAGTTTGGACAGGGCCGGAAACACCATATATTTT
few	.	TRBV20-1	TRBJ2-1	CSARAGASSYNEQFF	TGCAGTGCTAGAGCGGGTGCCAGCTCCTACAATGAGCAGTTCTTC
.	TRBD2	TRBV29-1	TRBJ2-7	CSVGYITGTKYEQYF	TGCAGCGTTGGTTACATTACCGGGACTAAATACGAGCAGTACTTC
.	TRBD2	TRBV12-3/TRBV12-4	TRBJ2-1	CASTPSVGLDNEQFF	TGTGCCAGCACCCCTAGTGTTGGACTAGACAATGAGCAGTTCTTC
few	.	TRBV19	TRBJ2-1	CASSRSPYNEQFF	TGTGCCAGTAGTAGATCTCCCTACAATGAGCAGTTCTTC
.	TRBD2	TRBV11-2	TRBJ2-3	CASSSGLAGRTDTQYF	TGTGCCAGCAGCTCGGGACTAGCGGGTCGCACAGATACGCAGTATTTT
many	TRBD2	TRBV15	TRBJ2-1	CATREPGLADNEQFF	TGTGCCACCAGGGAGCCGGGACTAGCGGACAATGAGCAGTTCTTC
few	TRBD1	TRBV5-6	TRBJ1-2	CASSRGTVSGYTF	TGTGCCAGCAGCCGAGGGACAGTTAGTGGCTACACCTTC
few	.	TRBV6-5	TRBJ2-3	CASSYPGRRPDTQYF	TGTGCCAGCAGTTACCCTGGCCGACGCCCAGATACGCAGTATTTT
many	TRBD2	TRBV11-2	TRBJ2-1	CASSFPGLAGNEQFF	TGTGCCAGCAGTTTTCCGGGACTAGCGGGTAATGAGCAGTTCTTC
many	TRBD1	TRBV20-1	TRBJ1-5	CSAHQGVPNQPQHF	TGCAGTGCCCATCAGGGGGTACCGAATCAGCCCCAGCATTTT
few	TRBD2	TRBV20-1	TRBJ2-5	CSARGRGRKTQYF	TGCAGTGCTAGGGGGAGGGGCAGAAAGACCCAGTACTTC
.	TRBD2	TRBV5-1	TRBJ2-1	CASSPEGLAGNNEQFF	TGCGCCAGCAGCCCCGAGGGACTAGCGGGAAACAATGAGCAGTTCTTC
.	TRBD2	TRBV12-3/TRBV12-4	TRBJ2-3	CASRPLAERSTDTQYF	TGTGCCAGCAGGCCACTAGCGGAGCGAAGCACAGATACGCAGTATTTT
many	.	TRBV28	TRBJ2-1	CASSLLANYNEQFF	TGTGCCAGCAGTTTACTCGCTAACTACAATGAGCAGTTCTTC
few	.	TRBV10-3	TRBJ2-7	CAIGEADRGPLEQYF	TGTGCCATCGGAGAAGCGGACAGAGGCCCCCTCGAGCAGTACTTC
many	.	TRBV6-1	TRBJ2-7	CASRAGTTGYEQYF	TGTGCCAGCAGAGCCGGGACGACGGGGTACGAGCAGTACTTC
many	.	TRBV9	TRBJ1-1	CASSVGPGTEAFF	TGTGCCAGCAGCGTCGGACCCGGAACTGAAGCTTTCTTT
.	.	TRBV4-2	TRBJ2-1	CASSRRVPTGTGTYNEQFF	TGTGCCAGCAGCCGAAGAGTACCTACCGGCACGGGGACCTACAATGAGCAGTTCTTC
.	.	TRBV4-1	TRBJ1-1	CASSQEGAGTLNTEAFF	TGCGCCAGCAGCCAAGAAGGGGCAGGGACACTGAACACTGAAGCTTTCTTT
many	TRBD2	TRBV5-1	TRBJ2-7	CASSPGLAGVTSYEQYF	TGCGCCAGCAGCCCAGGACTAGCGGGAGTTACCTCCTACGAGCAGTACTTC
few	.	TRBV20-1	TRBJ2-7	CSALIQGESEQYF	TGCAGTGCTCTAATACAGGGAGAAAGCGAGCAGTACTTC